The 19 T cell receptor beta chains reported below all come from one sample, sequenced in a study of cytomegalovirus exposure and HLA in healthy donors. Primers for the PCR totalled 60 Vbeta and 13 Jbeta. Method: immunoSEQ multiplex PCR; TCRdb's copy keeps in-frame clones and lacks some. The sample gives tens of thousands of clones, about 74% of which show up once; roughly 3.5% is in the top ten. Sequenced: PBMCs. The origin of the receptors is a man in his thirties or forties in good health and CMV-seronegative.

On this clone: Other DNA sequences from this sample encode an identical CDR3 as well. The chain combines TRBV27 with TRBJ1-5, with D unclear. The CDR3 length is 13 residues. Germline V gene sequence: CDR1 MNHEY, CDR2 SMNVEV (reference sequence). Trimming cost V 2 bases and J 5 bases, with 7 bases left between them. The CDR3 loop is CASSLKEYQPQHF. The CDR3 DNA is TGTGCCAGCAGTTTAAAGGAGTATCAGCCCCAGCATTTT.

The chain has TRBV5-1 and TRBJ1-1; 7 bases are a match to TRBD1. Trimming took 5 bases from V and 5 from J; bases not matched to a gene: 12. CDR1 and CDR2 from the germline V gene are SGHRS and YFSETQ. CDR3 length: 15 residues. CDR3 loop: CASRETTGSSTEAFF. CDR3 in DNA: TGCGCCAGCAGGGAGACGACAGGGTCAAGTACTGAAGCTTTCTTT.

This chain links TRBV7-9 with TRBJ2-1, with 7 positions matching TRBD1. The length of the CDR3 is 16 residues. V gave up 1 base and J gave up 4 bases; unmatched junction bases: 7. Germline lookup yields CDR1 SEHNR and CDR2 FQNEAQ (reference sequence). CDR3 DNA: TGTGCCAGCAGCTTAGAGACAGGGCTGCGTTACAATGAGCAGTTCTTC. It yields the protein CASSLETGLRYNEQFF.

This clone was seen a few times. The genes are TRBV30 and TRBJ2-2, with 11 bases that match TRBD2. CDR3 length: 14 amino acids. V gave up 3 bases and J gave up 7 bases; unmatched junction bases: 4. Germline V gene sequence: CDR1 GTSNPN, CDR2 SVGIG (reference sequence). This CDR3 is CAWRRLAGSGELFF. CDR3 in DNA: TGTGCCTGGAGACGACTAGCGGGAAGCGGGGAGCTGTTTTTT.

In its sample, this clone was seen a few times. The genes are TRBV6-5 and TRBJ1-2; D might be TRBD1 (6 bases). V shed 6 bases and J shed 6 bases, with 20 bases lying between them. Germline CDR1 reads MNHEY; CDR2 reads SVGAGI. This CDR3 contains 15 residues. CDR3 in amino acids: CASSARQAVGDGYTF. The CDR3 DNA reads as TGTGCCAGCAGCGCTAGACAGGCCGTGGGGGATGGCTACACCTTC.

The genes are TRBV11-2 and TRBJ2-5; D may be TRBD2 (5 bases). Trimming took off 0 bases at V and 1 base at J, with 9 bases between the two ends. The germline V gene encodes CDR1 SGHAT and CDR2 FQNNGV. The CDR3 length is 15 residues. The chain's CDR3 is CASSLDTSRQETQYF. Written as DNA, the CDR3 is TGTGCCAGCAGCTTAGATACTAGTCGCCAAGAGACCCAGTACTTC.

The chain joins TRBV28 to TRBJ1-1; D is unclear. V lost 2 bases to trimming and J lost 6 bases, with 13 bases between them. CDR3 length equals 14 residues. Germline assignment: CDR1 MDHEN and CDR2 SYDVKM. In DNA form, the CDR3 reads TGTGCCAGCAGTTTAACCCTCAGGCAGCCTGAAGCTTTCTTT. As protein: CASSLTLRQPEAFF.

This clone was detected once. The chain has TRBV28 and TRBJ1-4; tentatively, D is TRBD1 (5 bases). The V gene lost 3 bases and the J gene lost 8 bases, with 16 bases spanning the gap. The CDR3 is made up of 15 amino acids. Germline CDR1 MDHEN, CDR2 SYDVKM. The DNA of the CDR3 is TGTGCCAGCAGTTTTAGGCGTCAGGGCAGCGAAAAACTGTTTTTT. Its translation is CASSFRRQGSEKLFF.

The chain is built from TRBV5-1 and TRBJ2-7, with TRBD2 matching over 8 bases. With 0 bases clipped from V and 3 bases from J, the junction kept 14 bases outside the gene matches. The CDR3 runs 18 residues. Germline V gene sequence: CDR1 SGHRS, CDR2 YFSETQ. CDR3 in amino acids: CASSLDPLGAGASYEQYF. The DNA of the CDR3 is TGCGCCAGCAGCTTGGACCCCTTGGGAGCGGGAGCTAGCTACGAGCAGTACTTC. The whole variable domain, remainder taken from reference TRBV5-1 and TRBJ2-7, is KAGVTQTPRYLIKTRGQQVTLSCSPISGHRSVSWYQQTPGQGLQFLFEYFSETQRNKGNFPGRFSGRQFSNSRSEMNVSTLELGDSALYLCASSLDPLGAGASYEQYFGPGTRLTVT.

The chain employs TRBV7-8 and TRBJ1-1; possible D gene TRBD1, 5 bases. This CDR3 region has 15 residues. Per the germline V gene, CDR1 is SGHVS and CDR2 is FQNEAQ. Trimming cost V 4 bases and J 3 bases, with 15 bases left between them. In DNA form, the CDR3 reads TGTGCCAGCAGCTCTGGGCTGCGGGGGTACACTGAAGCTTTCTTT. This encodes CASSSGLRGYTEAFF.

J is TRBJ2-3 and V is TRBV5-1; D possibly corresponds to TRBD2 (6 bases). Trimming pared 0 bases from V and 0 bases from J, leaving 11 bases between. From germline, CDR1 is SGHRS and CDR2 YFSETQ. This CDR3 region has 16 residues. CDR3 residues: CASSLGASESTDTQYF. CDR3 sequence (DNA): TGCGCCAGCAGCTTGGGTGCTAGCGAGAGCACAGATACGCAGTATTTT.

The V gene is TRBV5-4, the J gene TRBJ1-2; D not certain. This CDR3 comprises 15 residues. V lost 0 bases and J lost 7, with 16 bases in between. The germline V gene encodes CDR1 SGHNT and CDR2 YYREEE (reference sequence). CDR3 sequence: CASSLVLGVASGYTF. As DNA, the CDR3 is TGTGCCAGCAGCTTGGTCTTGGGCGTGGCGAGTGGCTACACCTTC.

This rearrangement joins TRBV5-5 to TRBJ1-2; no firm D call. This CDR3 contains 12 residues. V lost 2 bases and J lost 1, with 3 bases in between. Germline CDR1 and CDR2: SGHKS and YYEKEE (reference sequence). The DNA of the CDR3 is TGTGCCAGCAGCTTCAATAACTATGGCTACACCTTC. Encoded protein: CASSFNNYGYTF.

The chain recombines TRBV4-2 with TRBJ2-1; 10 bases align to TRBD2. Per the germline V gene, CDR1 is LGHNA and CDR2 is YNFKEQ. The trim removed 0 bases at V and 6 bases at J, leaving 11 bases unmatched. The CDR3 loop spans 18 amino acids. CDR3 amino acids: CASSQEGRLAGVSNEQFF. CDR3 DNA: TGTGCCAGCAGCCAAGAAGGCAGGCTAGCGGGAGTATCCAATGAGCAGTTCTTC.

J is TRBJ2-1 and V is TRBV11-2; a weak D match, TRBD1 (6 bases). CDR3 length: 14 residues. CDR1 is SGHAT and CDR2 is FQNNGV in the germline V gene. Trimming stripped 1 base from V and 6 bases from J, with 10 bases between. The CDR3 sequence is CASSLVGGGNEQFF. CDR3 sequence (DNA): TGTGCCAGCAGCTTAGTAGGGGGTGGCAATGAGCAGTTCTTC.

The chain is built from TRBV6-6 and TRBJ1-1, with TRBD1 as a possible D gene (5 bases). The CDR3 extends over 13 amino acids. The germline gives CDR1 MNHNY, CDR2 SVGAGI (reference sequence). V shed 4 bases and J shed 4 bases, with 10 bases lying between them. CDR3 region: CASSSRVSTEAFF. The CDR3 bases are TGTGCCAGCAGTTCCAGGGTGAGCACTGAAGCTTTCTTT.

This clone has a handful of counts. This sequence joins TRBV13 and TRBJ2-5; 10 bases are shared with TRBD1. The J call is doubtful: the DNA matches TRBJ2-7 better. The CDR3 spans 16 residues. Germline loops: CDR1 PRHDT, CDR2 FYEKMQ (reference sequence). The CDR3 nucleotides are TGTGCCAGCAGCCAACGGACAGGGGGGTTTACCTACGAGCAGTACTTC. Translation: CASSQRTGGFTYEQYF.

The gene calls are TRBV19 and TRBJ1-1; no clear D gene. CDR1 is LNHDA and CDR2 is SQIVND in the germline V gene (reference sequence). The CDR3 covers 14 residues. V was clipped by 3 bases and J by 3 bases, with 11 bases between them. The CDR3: CASSIPRWDTEAFF. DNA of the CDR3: TGTGCCAGTAGTATCCCCAGGTGGGACACTGAAGCTTTCTTT.

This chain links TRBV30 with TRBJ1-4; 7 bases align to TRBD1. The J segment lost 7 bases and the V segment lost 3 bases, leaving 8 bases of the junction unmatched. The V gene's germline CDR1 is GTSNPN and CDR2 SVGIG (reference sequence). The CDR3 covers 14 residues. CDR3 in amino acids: CAWRIQGGGEKLFF. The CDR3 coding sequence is TGTGCCTGGAGGATCCAGGGGGGCGGTGAAAAACTGTTTTTT.